The T cell receptor (beta chain) under discussion was sequenced for a study of T cell responses to AZD1222 COVID-19 vaccine. Study-wide results and caveats: Only after the peak T cell response were repertoires sampled. Variant regions that are unmutated are reportedly the target of nearly half of spike-specific TCRs. AZD1222 recipients seropositive at baseline numbered only six.

A word on this clone: Its matching antigen is unknown.

V was pared by 2 bases and J by 1 base, with 10 bases of the junction left unmatched. The V gene's germline CDR1 is MNHEY and CDR2 SMNVEV (reference sequence). This CDR3 has 17 amino acids. Data came from immunoSEQ multiplex PCR; TCRdb stores just in-frame clones and leaves some out. This sample has fewer than 70,000 clones, with about 90% found just once. The source is an adult in good health. The material was peripheral blood, obtained on day 0 of AZD1222 vaccination. The chain carries TRBV27 and TRBJ2-5, with 7 positions matching TRBD2. CDR3 bases: TGTGCCAGCAGTTTAAGGGTTGAGCGGGACCCCCAAGAGACCCAGTACTTC. Translating gives CASSLRVERDPQETQYF.